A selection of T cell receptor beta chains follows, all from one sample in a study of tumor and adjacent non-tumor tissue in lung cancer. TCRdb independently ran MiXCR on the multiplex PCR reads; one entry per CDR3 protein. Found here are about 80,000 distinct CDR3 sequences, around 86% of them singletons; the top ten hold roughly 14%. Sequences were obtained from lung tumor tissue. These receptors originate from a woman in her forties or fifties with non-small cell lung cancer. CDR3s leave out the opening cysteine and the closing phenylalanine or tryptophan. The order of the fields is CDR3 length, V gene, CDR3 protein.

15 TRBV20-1 SAKVGLAGATTDTQY
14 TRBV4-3 ASSQETTSGAKVLT
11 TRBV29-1 SVMGGLIDTQY
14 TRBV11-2 ACRLRGLPVSDEQY
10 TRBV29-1 IVETSTVTPY
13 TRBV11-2 ASSRLPAMSNEQF
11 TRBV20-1 SVAGEGTDTQK
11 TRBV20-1 SAGRLDNSPLH
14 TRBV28 ASSGPRTGNNSPLH
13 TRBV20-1 SARDLQGSTDTQY
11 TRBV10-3 TISGINLYEQY
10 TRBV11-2 ASSSNPTGGL
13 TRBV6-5 ASRVRAGGSGGLY
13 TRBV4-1 ACSQGQGPPAEQY
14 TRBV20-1 SARDQGTGVDNEQF
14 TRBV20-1 SARGTSSGLRDTQY
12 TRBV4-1 PSSQAGRTDTQY
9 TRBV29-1 IVESTVGYT
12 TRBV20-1 SAAGGLTMDRQY
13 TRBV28 ASSLWAEPTDTQY
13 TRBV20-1 RARSIDRLPYEQY
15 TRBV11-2 SSTPEGGGSSYNEQF
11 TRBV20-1 SASPQGDQPQQ
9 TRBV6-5 PSRRGEKLF
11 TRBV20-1 SVHEPQGNEQY
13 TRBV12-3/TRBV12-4 TSSLETLTADTQY
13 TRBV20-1 SARDFGGTSGTHY
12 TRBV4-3 TNSRGPFKDTQY
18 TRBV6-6 ACSYSVGALADLAKNIRY
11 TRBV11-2 ASSRVRGQTQY
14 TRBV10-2 ASSQKSGLAGSTQY
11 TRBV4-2 VSSQDGTRELF